This T cell receptor beta chain is drawn from a study of technical replicates of blood from four donors. Some clones are missing from TCRdb's copy, which holds only in-frame ones; the method was immunoSEQ multiplex PCR. The repertoire holds approximately 76,000 clones, with 86% as singletons. V shed 6 bases, J shed 13 bases, and the junction held 17 bases outside the gene matches. The length of the CDR3 is 16 residues. Germline V gene lookup returns CDR1 SGHTA and CDR2 FQGNSA. This chain uses TRBV7-2 with TRBJ1-6; 8 bases map to TRBD1. This TCR came from a human donor in good health. Some clones in this sample may be carry-over from other donors' samples. Specimen: PBMCs. CDR3 amino acids: CASRPQGGDNRVPLHF. In nucleotides, the CDR3 is TGTGCCAGCAGACCACAGGGGGGGGATAACAGGGTGCCCCTCCACTTT.